This is a list of T cell receptor beta chains from one sample in a study of cytomegalovirus exposure and HLA in healthy donors. TCRdb's table, derived via immunoSEQ multiplex PCR, lists solely in-frame clones and lacks some. The table has 120,000 or so clones, around 80% seen once. The sample comprised PBMCs. These receptors were collected from a man in his thirties or forties in good health and CMV-seronegative. CDR3s include the opening cysteine and the closing phenylalanine or tryptophan. The order of the fields is D gene, J gene, clone size, V gene, CDR3 protein, CDR3 DNA. A D gene is named only where the DNA matches it firmly. Size is omitted from some rows. Given values are once, few, many or a class for expanded clones.

D gene: NA
J gene: TRBJ2-7
clone size: NA
V gene: TRBV6-1
CDR3 protein: CASSGAGSGYEQYF
CDR3 DNA: TGTGCCAGCAGTGGCGCGGGTTCTGGCTACGAGCAGTACTTC

D gene: TRBD1
J gene: TRBJ1-3
clone size: NA
V gene: TRBV5-5
CDR3 protein: CASSLYRDRVLANTIYF
CDR3 DNA: TGTGCCAGCAGCTTGTACCGGGACAGGGTCCTTGCAAACACCATATATTTT

D gene: NA
J gene: TRBJ1-2
clone size: NA
V gene: TRBV5-4
CDR3 protein: CASSPAGGDYGYTF
CDR3 DNA: TGTGCCAGCAGTCCGGCAGGCGGGGACTATGGCTACACCTTC

D gene: NA
J gene: TRBJ2-2
clone size: NA
V gene: TRBV2
CDR3 protein: CASSEYRADSGELFF
CDR3 DNA: TGTGCCAGCAGTGAGTACAGGGCAGATTCCGGGGAGCTGTTTTTT

D gene: NA
J gene: TRBJ1-2
clone size: NA
V gene: TRBV19
CDR3 protein: CASSISVHGYTF
CDR3 DNA: TGTGCCAGTAGTATATCGGTCCATGGCTACACCTTC

D gene: TRBD2
J gene: TRBJ2-5
clone size: NA
V gene: TRBV11-2
CDR3 protein: CASSRTSGGARETQYF
CDR3 DNA: TGTGCCAGCAGCCGGACTAGCGGGGGAGCTCGGGAGACCCAGTACTTC

D gene: TRBD1
J gene: TRBJ2-5
clone size: NA
V gene: TRBV7-2
CDR3 protein: CASSTGTGGTETQYF
CDR3 DNA: TGTGCCAGCAGCACCGGGACAGGGGGCACAGAGACCCAGTACTTC

D gene: NA
J gene: TRBJ2-2
clone size: NA
V gene: TRBV5-4
CDR3 protein: CASSLDGVPGELFF
CDR3 DNA: TGTGCCAGCAGCTTGGACGGAGTTCCCGGGGAGCTGTTTTTT

D gene: TRBD1
J gene: TRBJ2-5
clone size: few
V gene: TRBV28
CDR3 protein: CAISPRTGGTQYF
CDR3 DNA: TGTGCCATCTCACCTCGGACAGGTGGGACCCAGTACTTC

D gene: TRBD1
J gene: TRBJ2-5
clone size: NA
V gene: TRBV30
CDR3 protein: CAWSGGTGGGPGETQYF
CDR3 DNA: TGTGCCTGGAGTGGAGGAACAGGGGGAGGACCCGGGGAGACCCAGTACTTC

D gene: TRBD1
J gene: TRBJ2-6
clone size: few
V gene: TRBV7-9
CDR3 protein: CALNYGQGGAGANGLTF
CDR3 DNA: TGTGCCCTCAATTACGGACAGGGAGGTGCTGGGGCCAACGGCCTGACTTTC

D gene: NA
J gene: TRBJ2-3
clone size: NA
V gene: TRBV2
CDR3 protein: CASSEGRGSTDTQYF
CDR3 DNA: TGTGCCAGCAGTGAAGGAAGGGGGAGCACAGATACGCAGTATTTT

D gene: NA
J gene: TRBJ1-2
clone size: once
V gene: TRBV5-5
CDR3 protein: CASSLKKTGNYGYTF
CDR3 DNA: TGTGCCAGCAGCTTGAAAAAGACAGGAAACTATGGCTACACCTTC

D gene: TRBD2
J gene: TRBJ2-5
clone size: NA
V gene: TRBV4-1
CDR3 protein: CASSQEGTSGGLETQYF
CDR3 DNA: TGCGCCAGCAGCCAAGAGGGCACTAGCGGGGGGTTAGAGACCCAGTACTTC

D gene: NA
J gene: TRBJ2-7
clone size: NA
V gene: TRBV18
CDR3 protein: CASSPDTLGRSEQYF
CDR3 DNA: TGTGCCAGCTCACCAGACACCCTGGGGCGAAGCGAGCAGTACTTC

D gene: TRBD2
J gene: TRBJ2-1
clone size: once
V gene: TRBV10-3
CDR3 protein: CAISEGGGLVNEQFF
CDR3 DNA: TGTGCCATCAGTGAGGGCGGGGGGCTTGTCAATGAGCAGTTCTTC

D gene: TRBD1
J gene: TRBJ1-2
clone size: once
V gene: TRBV25-1
CDR3 protein: CASSDPGQGSHGYTF
CDR3 DNA: TGTGCCAGCAGTGACCCCGGACAGGGAAGTCATGGCTACACCTTC

D gene: NA
J gene: TRBJ2-7
clone size: NA
V gene: TRBV6-6
CDR3 protein: CASSYSRGGAYEQYF
CDR3 DNA: TGTGCCAGCAGCTACTCGAGAGGGGGGGCCTACGAGCAGTACTTC

D gene: NA
J gene: TRBJ1-6
clone size: NA
V gene: TRBV30
CDR3 protein: CAWSEAGARRLHF
CDR3 DNA: TGTGCCTGGAGTGAGGCGGGAGCCCGAAGGCTCCACTTT

D gene: TRBD1
J gene: TRBJ1-5
clone size: NA
V gene: TRBV30
CDR3 protein: CAWSVGTGNNQPQHF
CDR3 DNA: TGTGCCTGGAGTGTCGGGACAGGCAACAATCAGCCCCAGCATTTT

D gene: TRBD1
J gene: TRBJ1-6
clone size: NA
V gene: TRBV13
CDR3 protein: CASSGQGDSPLHF
CDR3 DNA: TGTGCCAGCTCTGGACAGGGGGATTCACCCCTCCACTTT

D gene: NA
J gene: TRBJ2-2
clone size: NA
V gene: TRBV5-6
CDR3 protein: CASSPDQGPGGELFF
CDR3 DNA: TGTGCCAGCAGCCCCGATCAGGGGCCGGGCGGGGAGCTGTTTTTT

D gene: NA
J gene: TRBJ1-1
clone size: NA
V gene: TRBV5-1
CDR3 protein: CASSFSPDTEAFF
CDR3 DNA: TGCGCCAGCAGCTTTAGTCCCGACACTGAAGCTTTCTTT

D gene: NA
J gene: TRBJ2-7
clone size: NA
V gene: TRBV28
CDR3 protein: CASVSRPYYEQYF
CDR3 DNA: TGTGCCAGCGTCTCCAGGCCATACTACGAGCAGTACTTC

D gene: TRBD1
J gene: TRBJ1-3
clone size: once
V gene: TRBV5-6
CDR3 protein: CASSLTGTGNTIYF
CDR3 DNA: TGTGCCAGCAGCCTGACAGGGACTGGAAACACCATATATTTT

D gene: TRBD1
J gene: TRBJ2-5
clone size: NA
V gene: TRBV27
CDR3 protein: CASSLGQGAREQYF
CDR3 DNA: TGTGCCAGCAGTTTAGGCCAGGGGGCGCGAGAGCAGTACTTC

D gene: NA
J gene: TRBJ2-5
clone size: NA
V gene: TRBV28
CDR3 protein: CASSFSAQETQYF
CDR3 DNA: TGTGCCAGCAGTTTCAGTGCTCAAGAGACCCAGTACTTC

D gene: TRBD1
J gene: TRBJ1-2
clone size: NA
V gene: TRBV4-3
CDR3 protein: CASSQDSTGDHGYTF
CDR3 DNA: TGCGCCAGCAGCCAAGATAGCACAGGGGACCATGGCTACACCTTC

D gene: NA
J gene: TRBJ2-1
clone size: NA
V gene: TRBV4-3
CDR3 protein: CASSQVGRRLPYNEQFF
CDR3 DNA: TGCGCCAGCAGCCAAGTAGGGAGGCGACTTCCCTACAATGAGCAGTTCTTC

D gene: NA
J gene: TRBJ1-2
clone size: few
V gene: TRBV7-9
CDR3 protein: CASSFVTAANYGYTF
CDR3 DNA: TGTGCCAGCAGCTTTGTGACAGCAGCTAACTATGGCTACACCTTC